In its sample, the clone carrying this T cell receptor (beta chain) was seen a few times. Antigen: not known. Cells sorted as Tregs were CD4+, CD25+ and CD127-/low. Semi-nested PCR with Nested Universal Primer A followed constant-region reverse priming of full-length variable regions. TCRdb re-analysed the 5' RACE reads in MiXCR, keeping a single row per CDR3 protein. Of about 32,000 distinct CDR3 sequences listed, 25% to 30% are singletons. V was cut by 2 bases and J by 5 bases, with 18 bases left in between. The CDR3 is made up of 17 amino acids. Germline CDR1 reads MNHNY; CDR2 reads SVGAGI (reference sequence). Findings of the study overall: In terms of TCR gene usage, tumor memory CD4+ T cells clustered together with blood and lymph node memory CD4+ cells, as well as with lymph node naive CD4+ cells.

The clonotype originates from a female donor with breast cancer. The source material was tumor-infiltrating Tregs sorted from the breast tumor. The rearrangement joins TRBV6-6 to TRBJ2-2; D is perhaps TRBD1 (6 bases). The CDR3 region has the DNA TGTGCCAGCAGTTACCCGAACAGGGCCGGCGGTACCGGGGAGCTGTTTTTT. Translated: CASSYPNRAGGTGELFF.